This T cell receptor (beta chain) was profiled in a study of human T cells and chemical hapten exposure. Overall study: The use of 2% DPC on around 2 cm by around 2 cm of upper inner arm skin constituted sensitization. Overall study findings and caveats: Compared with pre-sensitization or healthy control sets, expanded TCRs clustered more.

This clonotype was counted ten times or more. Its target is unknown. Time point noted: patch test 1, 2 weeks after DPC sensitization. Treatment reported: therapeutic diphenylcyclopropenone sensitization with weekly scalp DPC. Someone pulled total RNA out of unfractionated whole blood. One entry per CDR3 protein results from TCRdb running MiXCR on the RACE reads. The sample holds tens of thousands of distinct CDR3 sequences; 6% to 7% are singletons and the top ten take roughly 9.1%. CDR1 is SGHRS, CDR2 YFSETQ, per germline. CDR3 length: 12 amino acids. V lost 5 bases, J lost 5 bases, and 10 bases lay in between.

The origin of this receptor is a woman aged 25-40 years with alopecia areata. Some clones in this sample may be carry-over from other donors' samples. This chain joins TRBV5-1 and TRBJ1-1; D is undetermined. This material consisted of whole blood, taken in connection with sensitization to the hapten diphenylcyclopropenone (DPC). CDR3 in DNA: TGCGCCAGCAGGAGCGATCCGACTGAAGCTTTCTTT. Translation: CASRSDPTEAFF.